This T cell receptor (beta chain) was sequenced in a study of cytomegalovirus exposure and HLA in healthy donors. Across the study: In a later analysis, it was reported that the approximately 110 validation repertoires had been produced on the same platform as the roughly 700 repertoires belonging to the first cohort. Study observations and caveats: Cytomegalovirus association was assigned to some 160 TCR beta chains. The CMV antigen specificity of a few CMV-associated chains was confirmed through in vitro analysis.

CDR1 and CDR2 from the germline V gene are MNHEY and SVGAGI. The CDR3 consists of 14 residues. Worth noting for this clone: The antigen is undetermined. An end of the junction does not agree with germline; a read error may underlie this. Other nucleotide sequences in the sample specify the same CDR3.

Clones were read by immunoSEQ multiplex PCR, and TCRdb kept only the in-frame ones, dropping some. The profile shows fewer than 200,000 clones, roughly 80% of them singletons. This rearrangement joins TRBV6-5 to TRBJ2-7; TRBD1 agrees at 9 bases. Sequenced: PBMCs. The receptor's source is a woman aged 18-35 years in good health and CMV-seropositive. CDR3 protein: CASRGDRDSYEQYF. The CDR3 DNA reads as TGTGCCAGCAGGGGGGACAGGGACTCCTATGAGCAGTACTTC.